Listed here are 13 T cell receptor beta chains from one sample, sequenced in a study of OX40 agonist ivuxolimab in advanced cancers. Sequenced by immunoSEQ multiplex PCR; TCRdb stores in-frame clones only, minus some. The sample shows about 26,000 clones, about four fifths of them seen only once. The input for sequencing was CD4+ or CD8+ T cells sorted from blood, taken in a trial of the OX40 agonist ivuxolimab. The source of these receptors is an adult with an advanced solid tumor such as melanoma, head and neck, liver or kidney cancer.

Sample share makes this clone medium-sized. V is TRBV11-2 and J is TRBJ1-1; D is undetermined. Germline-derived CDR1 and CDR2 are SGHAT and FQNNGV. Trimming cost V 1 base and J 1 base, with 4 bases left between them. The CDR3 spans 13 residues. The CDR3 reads CASSLGANTEAFF. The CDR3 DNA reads TGTGCCAGCAGCTTAGGAGCGAACACTGAAGCTTTCTTT.

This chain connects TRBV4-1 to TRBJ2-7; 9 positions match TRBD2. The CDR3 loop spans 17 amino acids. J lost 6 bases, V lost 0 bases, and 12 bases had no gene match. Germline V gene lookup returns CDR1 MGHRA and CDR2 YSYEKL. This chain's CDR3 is CASSQEWVRLAGLEQYF. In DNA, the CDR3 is TGCGCCAGCAGCCAAGAGTGGGTGAGGCTAGCGGGACTCGAGCAGTACTTC.

The DNA for the CDR3 is TGTGCCAGCAGCACGGAGGAAAAAACGCAGTATTTT. Its protein product is CASSTEEKTQYF. The chain links TRBV5-4 to TRBJ2-3; weak D call: TRBD2 (5 bases). Germline loops: CDR1 SGHNT, CDR2 YYREEE (reference sequence). The V end was cut by 4 bases, the J end by 9 bases, with 12 bases between. The CDR3 covers 12 residues.

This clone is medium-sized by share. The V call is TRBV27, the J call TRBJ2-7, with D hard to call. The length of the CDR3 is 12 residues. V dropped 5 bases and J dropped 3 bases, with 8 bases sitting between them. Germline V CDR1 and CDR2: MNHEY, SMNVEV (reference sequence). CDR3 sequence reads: CASSLAGYEQYF. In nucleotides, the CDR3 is TGTGCCAGCAGTCTGGCCGGCTACGAGCAGTACTTC.

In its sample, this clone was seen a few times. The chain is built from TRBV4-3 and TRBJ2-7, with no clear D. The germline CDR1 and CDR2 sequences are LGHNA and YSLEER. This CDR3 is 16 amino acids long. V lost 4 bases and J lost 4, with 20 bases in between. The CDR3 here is CASSPDVAWAWYEQYF. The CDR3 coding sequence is TGCGCCAGCAGCCCAGACGTAGCATGGGCATGGTACGAGCAGTACTTC.

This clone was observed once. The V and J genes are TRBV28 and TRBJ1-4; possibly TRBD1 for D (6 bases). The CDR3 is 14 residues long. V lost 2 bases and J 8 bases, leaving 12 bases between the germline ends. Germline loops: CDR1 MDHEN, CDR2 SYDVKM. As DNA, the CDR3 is TGTGCCAGCAGTTTAGTCGGGGGCCGGGAAAAACTGTTTTTT. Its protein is CASSLVGGREKLFF. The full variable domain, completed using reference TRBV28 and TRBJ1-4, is DVKVTQSSRYLVKRTGEKVFLECVQDMDHENMFWYRQDPGLGLRLIYFSYDVKMKEKGDIPEGYSVSREKKERFSLILESASTNQTSMYLCASSLVGGREKLFFGSGTQLSVL.

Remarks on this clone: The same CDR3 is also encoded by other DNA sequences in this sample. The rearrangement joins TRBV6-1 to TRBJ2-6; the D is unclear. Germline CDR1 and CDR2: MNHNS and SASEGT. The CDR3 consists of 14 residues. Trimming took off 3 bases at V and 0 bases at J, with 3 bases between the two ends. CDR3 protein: CASSEGSGANVLTF. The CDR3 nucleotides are TGTGCCAGCAGTGAGGGCTCTGGGGCCAACGTCCTGACTTTC.

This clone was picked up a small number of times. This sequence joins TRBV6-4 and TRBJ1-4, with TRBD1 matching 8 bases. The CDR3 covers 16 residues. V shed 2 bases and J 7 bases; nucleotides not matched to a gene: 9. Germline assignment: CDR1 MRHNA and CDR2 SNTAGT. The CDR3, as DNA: TGTGCCAGCAGTGACAAGCCGACAGGGGACTTTGAAAAACTGTTTTTT. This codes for CASSDKPTGDFEKLFF.

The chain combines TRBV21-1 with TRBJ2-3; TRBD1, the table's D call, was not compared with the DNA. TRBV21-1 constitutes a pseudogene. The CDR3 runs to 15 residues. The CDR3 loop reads CASSPRDSSTDTQYF. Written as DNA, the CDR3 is TGTGCCAGCAGCCCCCGGGACAGCAGCACAGATACGCAGTATTTT.

The CDR3 coding sequence is TGTGCCACCGCTTCTGTTCAGGTGTCGTCGGACGAGCAGTACTTC. This encodes CATASVQVSSDEQYF. V and J are TRBV15 and TRBJ2-7; D unresolved. Trimming took off 8 bases at V and 5 bases at J, with 22 bases between the two ends. Germline V gene sequence: CDR1 LNHNV, CDR2 YYDKDF (reference sequence). The CDR3 is 15 amino acids.

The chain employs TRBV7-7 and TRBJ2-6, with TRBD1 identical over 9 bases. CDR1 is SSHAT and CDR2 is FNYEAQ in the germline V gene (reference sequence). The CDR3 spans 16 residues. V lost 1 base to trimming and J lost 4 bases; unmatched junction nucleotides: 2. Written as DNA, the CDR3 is TGTGCCAGCAGCTTAGGGACAGGGGCCGGGGCCAACGTCCTGACTTTC. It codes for CASSLGTGAGANVLTF.

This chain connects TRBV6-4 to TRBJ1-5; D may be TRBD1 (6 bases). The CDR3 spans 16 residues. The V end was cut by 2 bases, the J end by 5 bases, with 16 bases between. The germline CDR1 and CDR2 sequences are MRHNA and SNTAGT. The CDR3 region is CASSDSGQRTYQPQHF. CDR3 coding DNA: TGTGCCAGCAGTGACAGTGGACAGCGGACGTATCAGCCCCAGCATTTT.

The CDR3 region is CASSPPTGPDWYEQYF. The CDR3 bases are TGTGCCAGCAGCCCCCCAACGGGACCAGATTGGTACGAGCAGTACTTC. The chain is built from TRBV7-9 and TRBJ2-7; D possibly uses TRBD1 or TRBD2 (5 bases each). Germline assignment: CDR1 SEHNR and CDR2 FQNEAQ (reference sequence). Trimming stripped 5 bases from V and 4 bases from J, with 21 bases between. This CDR3 spans 16 amino acids.